This is a list of T cell receptor beta chains from one sample in a study of OX40 agonist ivuxolimab in advanced cancers. Assay used: immunoSEQ multiplex PCR; TCRdb lists only in-frame clones, some missing. The data contain tens of thousands of clones, around four fifths of them singletons. The source material was CD4+ or CD8+ T cells sorted from blood, sampled in a trial of the OX40 agonist ivuxolimab. These receptors were obtained from an adult with an advanced solid tumor such as melanoma, head and neck, liver or kidney cancer. Each CDR3 is given with its conserved first and last residue. D genes are given only for firm matches. For some rows the clone size is stated as once, few or many, or as a class when expanded; others skip it.

clone size,D gene,J gene,V gene,CDR3 protein,CDR3 DNA
NA,TRBD1,TRBJ2-3,TRBV10-3,CAISGTGENTDTQYF,TGTGCCATCAGTGGTACAGGGGAGAACACAGATACGCAGTATTTT
NA,TRBD1,TRBJ2-1,TRBV6-1,CASRGTGTTYNEQFF,TGTGCCAGCAGGGGGACAGGGACTACCTACAATGAGCAGTTCTTC
NA,NA,TRBJ1-2,TRBV11-1,CASSHRVYSRDYGYTF,TGTGCCAGCAGCCACAGGGTTTACAGTCGTGACTATGGCTACACCTTC
NA,NA,TRBJ2-5,TRBV13,CASSASRTTQETQYF,TGTGCCAGCAGCGCCTCGCGGACTACCCAAGAGACCCAGTACTTC
NA,NA,TRBJ1-4,TRBV5-3,CALAPEGRGGEKLFF,TGTGCCCTGGCCCCTGAGGGGAGAGGGGGTGAAAAACTGTTTTTT
NA,TRBD1,TRBJ1-3,TRBV6-1,CASSEKDRGENTIYF,TGTGCCAGCAGTGAAAAGGACAGGGGCGAAAACACCATATATTTT
NA,NA,TRBJ1-2,TRBV7-3,CASSLSQNYGYTF,TGTGCCAGCAGCTTATCTCAGAACTATGGCTACACCTTC
NA,NA,TRBJ1-3,TRBV28,CASLDSGASSGNTIYF,TGTGCCAGCTTGGATAGTGGGGCTAGCTCTGGAAACACCATATATTTT
NA,TRBD2,TRBJ2-3,TRBV6-4,CASSDRGGRTDTQYF,TGTGCCAGCAGTGACCGGGGGGGCCGTACAGATACGCAGTATTTT
NA,NA,TRBJ2-2,TRBV7-8,CASSIRETGELFF,TGTGCCAGCAGCATCAGGGAAACCGGGGAGCTGTTTTTT
NA,NA,TRBJ2-1,TRBV7-2,CASNDPRNYNEQFF,TGTGCCAGCAACGATCCCCGGAACTACAATGAGCAGTTCTTC
NA,TRBD1,TRBJ2-5,TRBV15,CATSRTTGAGETQYF,TGTGCCACCAGCAGGACGACAGGGGCGGGAGAGACCCAGTACTTC
NA,NA,TRBJ2-5,TRBV5-4,CASSLVGRGGWKTQYF,TGTGCCAGCAGCTTGGTTGGTCGGGGAGGCTGGAAGACCCAGTACTTC
NA,NA,TRBJ2-5,TRBV11-2,CASSLGGAGGETQYF,TGTGCCAGCAGCTTAGGAGGAGCTGGGGGAGAGACCCAGTACTTC
NA,NA,TRBJ1-2,TRBV30,CAWSVFQGNGYTF,TGTGCCTGGAGTGTTTTCCAGGGGAATGGCTACACCTTC
NA,NA,TRBJ2-3,TRBV14,CASSQDHARDTQYF,TGTGCCAGCAGCCAAGATCACGCCAGGGATACGCAGTATTTT
NA,NA,TRBJ2-2,TRBV14,CASSHRGAGDTGELFF,TGTGCCAGCAGCCATCGGGGGGCGGGTGACACCGGGGAGCTGTTTTTT
NA,NA,TRBJ1-1,TRBV28,CASSLAGANTEAFF,TGTGCCAGCAGTTTAGCAGGGGCCAACACTGAAGCTTTCTTT
few,NA,TRBJ2-3,TRBV28,CASRVEGADTQYF,TGTGCCAGCAGAGTAGAGGGGGCAGATACGCAGTATTTT
NA,NA,TRBJ2-1,TRBV9,CASSRLEYNEQFF,TGTGCCAGCAGCCGCCTGGAGTACAATGAGCAGTTCTTC
once,TRBD2,TRBJ2-3,TRBV19,CASSMATSGGTDTQYF,TGTGCCAGTAGTATGGCGACTAGCGGGGGCACAGATACGCAGTATTTT
NA,NA,TRBJ1-3,TRBV14,CASSTRRETIYF,TGTGCCAGCAGCACGCGTCGTGAAACCATATATTTT
NA,TRBD2,TRBJ2-3,TRBV7-8,CASSSTLAGSSTDTQYF,TGTGCCAGCAGCTCAACTTTAGCGGGGTCAAGCACAGATACGCAGTATTTT
NA,TRBD1,TRBJ2-7,TRBV18,CASSPRQGTYEQYF,TGTGCCAGCTCACCAAGACAGGGAACGTACGAGCAGTACTTC
NA,NA,TRBJ1-2,TRBV12-2,CASRLEFGSPDYGYTF,TGTGCAAGTCGCTTAGAGTTCGGCAGCCCAGACTATGGCTACACCTTC
NA,NA,TRBJ1-2,TRBV4-2,CASSQEGINTVYGYTF,TGTGCCAGCAGCCAAGAGGGGATCAACACGGTCTATGGCTACACCTTC
NA,NA,TRBJ1-2,TRBV4-1,CASSQVTVQYGYTF,TGCGCCAGCAGCCAAGTAACAGTCCAATATGGCTACACCTTC
NA,NA,TRBJ2-3,TRBV11-2,CASRRESSTDTQYF,TGTGCCAGCAGGAGGGAGTCTAGCACAGATACGCAGTATTTT
NA,TRBD2,TRBJ2-5,TRBV5-1,CASSWTTSVQETQYF,TGCGCCAGCAGCTGGACGACTAGCGTCCAAGAGACCCAGTACTTC
NA,NA,TRBJ1-4,TRBV6-1,CASSVGQGVDEKLFF,TGTGCCAGCAGTGTGGGGCAAGGGGTCGATGAAAAACTGTTTTTT
NA,NA,TRBJ2-7,TRBV5-4,CASSPPGPRNSYEQYF,TGTGCCAGCAGCCCCCCGGGACCCAGGAATTCCTACGAGCAGTACTTC
NA,NA,TRBJ1-2,TRBV15,CATSFGAYGYTF,TGTGCCACCAGCTTTGGGGCCTATGGCTACACCTTC
NA,NA,TRBJ1-1,TRBV7-9,CASSSGGYTEAFF,TGTGCCAGCAGCAGTGGGGGGTACACTGAAGCTTTCTTT
NA,NA,TRBJ1-4,TRBV18,CASSPTAGGEKLFF,TGTGCCAGCTCACCAACGGCAGGCGGTGAAAAACTGTTTTTT
NA,NA,TRBJ2-2,TRBV7-9,CASSFGPLNTGELFF,TGTGCCAGCAGCTTTGGCCCGTTAAACACCGGGGAGCTGTTTTTT
few,NA,TRBJ2-3,TRBV5-1,CASSLEGRSPDTQYF,TGCGCCAGCAGCTTGGAGGGCCGGTCCCCAGATACGCAGTATTTT
few,NA,TRBJ1-2,TRBV27,CASSPLGYTF,TGTGCCAGCAGTCCTTTAGGCTACACCTTC
once,NA,TRBJ2-7,TRBV11-2,CASSSSRTDSYEQYF,TGTGCCAGCAGCAGCAGTCGGACGGACTCCTACGAGCAGTACTTC
NA,NA,TRBJ1-2,TRBV4-3,CASSPELREGGYTF,TGCGCCAGCAGCCCAGAACTACGGGAAGGAGGCTACACCTTC
NA,NA,TRBJ2-1,TRBV28,CASSGWGADLAGEQFF,TGTGCCAGCAGTGGCTGGGGGGCGGACCTAGCTGGTGAGCAGTTCTTC
NA,NA,TRBJ1-6,TRBV30,CAWSPGNANSPLHF,TGTGCCTGGAGCCCAGGGAACGCTAATTCACCCCTCCACTTT
NA,NA,TRBJ2-7,TRBV6-1,CASSWDTSYEQYF,TGTGCCAGCAGCTGGGACACCTCCTACGAGCAGTACTTC
NA,TRBD2,TRBJ2-3,TRBV5-4,CASSVRLAGSTDTQYF,TGTGCCAGCAGCGTCAGACTAGCGGGAAGCACAGATACGCAGTATTTT
once,NA,TRBJ2-3,TRBV28,CASRIGTGADTQYF,TGTGCCAGCAGGATCGGGACTGGAGCAGATACGCAGTATTTT
NA,TRBD1,TRBJ1-1,TRBV19,CASWDRLSAFF,TGTGCCAGTTGGGACAGGCTTAGTGCTTTCTTT
NA,TRBD1,TRBJ1-5,TRBV7-8,CASSTLTGSPSPQHF,TGTGCCAGCAGCACCCTGACAGGGTCCCCGAGCCCCCAGCATTTT
few,NA,TRBJ1-6,TRBV6-6,CASMGGEPLHF,TGTGCCAGCATGGGGGGGGAACCCCTCCACTTT
once,NA,TRBJ1-5,TRBV19,CAGGGRLNQPQHF,TGTGCCGGGGGGGGACGCCTCAATCAGCCCCAGCATTTT
NA,NA,TRBJ2-5,TRBV29-1,CSVERGETQYF,TGCAGCGTTGAACGGGGGGAGACCCAGTACTTC
NA,NA,TRBJ2-1,TRBV10-3,CAINSGSDNEQFF,TGTGCCATCAATTCGGGCTCAGACAATGAGCAGTTCTTC